This T cell receptor (beta chain) comes out of a study of blood T cell repertoires in COVID-19. Across the whole study: Samples taken during acute and convalescent COVID-19 were collected in the United States, Italy and Spain. From T cells, B-cell-depleted T cells, or PBMCs came the material, which was cDNA or gDNA.

The length of the CDR3 is 15 residues. Libraries were prepared by immunoSEQ multiplex PCR; TCRdb keeps only in-frame clonotypes and omits some of them. The sample has under 55,000 clones, about 90% seen once. What was sequenced was peripheral blood. This sequence was found in a human donor in a cohort sampled during active COVID-19. The rearrangement uses TRBV21-1 and TRBJ2-1; whether TRBD2, the table's D call, matches the DNA was not checked. TRBV21-1 is annotated as a pseudogene. The DNA for the CDR3 is TGTGCCAGCAACCCGCGTAGCGGGGGGGTGGGGGAGCAGTTCTTC. Translated, it gives CASNPRSGGVGEQFF.